The 12 T cell receptor beta chains below all came from one sample that was sequenced in a study of cytomegalovirus exposure and HLA in healthy donors. Primers included in the PCR were 60 Vbeta and 13 Jbeta primers. Profiled with immunoSEQ multiplex PCR; TCRdb holds only in-frame clones, not every one. The data show 150,000 to 200,000 clones, about 73% seen once. Sequencing was done on a sample of PBMCs. These receptors came from a woman in her 40s in good health and CMV-seronegative.

The rearrangement uses TRBV29-1 and TRBJ2-3; tentative D call: TRBD1 (6 bases). Germline values: CDR1 SQVTM, CDR2 ANQGSEA. Trimming took 4 bases from V and 6 from J, leaving 20 bases between them. This CDR3 has 15 amino acids. The DNA for the CDR3 is TGCAGCGTTGTTCCATCGGGACACCTTTTGGATACGCAGTATTTT. Translated, it gives CSVVPSGHLLDTQYF.

The rearrangement uses TRBV6-1 and TRBJ1-2; D is undetermined. The CDR3 totals 12 residues. The germline CDR1 and CDR2 sequences are MNHNS and SASEGT. With 6 bases removed from V and 4 bases from J, the gap between germline ends came to 9 bases. CDR3 nucleotides: TGTGCCAGCAGCCCGCTTAGCTATGGCTACACCTTC. Residues: CASSPLSYGYTF.

This clone turned up a few times. Other DNA sequences in the sample encode the same CDR3. The chain carries TRBV19 and TRBJ1-5, with TRBD1 as a possible D gene (5 bases). Germline V gene data show CDR1 as LNHDA and CDR2 as SQIVND (reference sequence). The CDR3 contains 12 residues. V was clipped by 6 bases and J by 7 bases, with 10 bases between them. The CDR3 nucleotides are TGTGCCAGTAGCTCGGGGGGACAGCCCCAGCATTTT. It translates to CASSSGGQPQHF.

The CDR3: CASRPGQENSPLHF. For the CDR3, the DNA is TGTGCCAGCAGACCGGGACAGGAGAATTCACCCCTCCACTTT. This chain connects TRBV2 to TRBJ1-6; TRBD1 agrees at 8 bases. Trimming at V came to 6 bases and at J to 7 bases, leaving 5 bases not matched to a gene. Germline V CDR1 and CDR2: SNHLY, FYNNEI. This CDR3 has 14 residues. Complete variable domain (other parts from reference TRBV2 and TRBJ1-6): EPEVTQTPSHQVTQMGQEVILRCVPISNHLYFYWYRQILGQKVEFLVSFYNNEISEKSEIFDDQFSVERPDGSNFTLKIRSTKLEDSAMYFCASRPGQENSPLHFGNGTRLTVT.

The CDR3 sequence is CASSFQPTGTEQYF. The CDR3 bases are TGTGCCAGCAGCTTCCAACCGACAGGGACCGAGCAGTACTTC. The chain uses TRBV5-6 and TRBJ2-7; TRBD1 agrees at 7 bases. Looked up from germline, CDR1 is SGHDT and CDR2 is YYEEEE. CDR3 size: 14 residues. Trimming took 2 bases from V and 6 from J; bases not matched to a gene: 8.

V gene TRBV6-1 combines with J gene TRBJ1-2, with 7 bases fitting TRBD1. V lost 6 bases to trimming and J lost 7 bases; unmatched junction nucleotides: 14. The CDR3 totals 15 residues. From germline, CDR1 is MNHNS and CDR2 SASEGT. CDR3 sequence (DNA): TGTGCCAGCAGAACATCAGGGGGTGTATTGTCTGGCTACACCTTC. Its translation is CASRTSGGVLSGYTF.

The chain carries TRBV4-2 and TRBJ2-7; 10 nucleotides match TRBD1. The CDR3 runs 15 residues. V dropped 0 bases and J dropped 6; count of bases not matched to a gene: 5. Germline V gene lookup returns CDR1 LGHNA and CDR2 YNFKEQ. In DNA form, the CDR3 reads TGTGCCAGCAGCCAAGACCCGGGACAGGGGTTCGAGCAGTACTTC. Its translation is CASSQDPGQGFEQYF.

The J gene is TRBJ1-3, the V gene TRBV9; D remains ambiguous. The CDR3 sequence is 16 residues long. Trimming took 3 bases from V and 0 from J, leaving 13 bases between them. Germline CDR1 and CDR2: SGDLS and YYNGEE. DNA of the CDR3: TGTGCCAGCAGCGCCGCGGGCGGAGACTCTGGAAACACCATATATTTT. Translation gives CASSAAGGDSGNTIYF.

Only a few counts were recorded for this clone. V and J are TRBV4-2 and TRBJ2-3, with 10 bases lining up with TRBD2. J lost 2 bases, V lost 4 bases, and 3 bases had no gene match. The CDR3 consists of 15 residues. The germline V gene encodes CDR1 LGHNA and CDR2 YNFKEQ. CDR3 nucleotides: TGTGCCAGCAGCCGTAGCGGGGGGAACACAGATACGCAGTATTTT. It yields the protein CASSRSGGNTDTQYF.

The chain joins TRBV27 to TRBJ2-3; 9 bases line up with TRBD2. Trimming took 1 base from V and 1 from J; bases not matched to a gene: 3. The CDR3 is 16 residues long. Germline V gives CDR1 MNHEY, CDR2 SMNVEV (reference sequence). The CDR3 spells CASSLYLAGGTDTQYF. For the CDR3, the DNA is TGTGCCAGCAGTTTATATTTAGCGGGGGGCACAGATACGCAGTATTTT.

The chain is built from TRBV6-6 and TRBJ1-4; a possible D gene is TRBD1 (5 bases). Trimming cost V 0 bases and J 2 bases, with 10 bases left between them. This CDR3 is 16 amino acids long. Per the germline V gene, CDR1 is MNHNY and CDR2 is SVGAGI (reference sequence). CDR3 nucleotides: TGTGCCAGCAGTTACTCGACGCAGGGTACTAATGAAAAACTGTTTTTT. Its translation is CASSYSTQGTNEKLFF.

This clone was seen a handful of times. V usage is TRBV6-1 and J usage is TRBJ2-3, with D possibly matching TRBD2 (5 bases). The germline CDR1 and CDR2 sequences are MNHNS and SASEGT. This CDR3 region has 16 residues. The V end lost 4 bases, the J end lost 0 bases, and 14 bases lay between the germline ends. This CDR3 reads CASSVGVDPSTDTQYF. The CDR3 nucleotides read TGTGCCAGCAGTGTCGGGGTCGACCCTAGCACAGATACGCAGTATTTT.